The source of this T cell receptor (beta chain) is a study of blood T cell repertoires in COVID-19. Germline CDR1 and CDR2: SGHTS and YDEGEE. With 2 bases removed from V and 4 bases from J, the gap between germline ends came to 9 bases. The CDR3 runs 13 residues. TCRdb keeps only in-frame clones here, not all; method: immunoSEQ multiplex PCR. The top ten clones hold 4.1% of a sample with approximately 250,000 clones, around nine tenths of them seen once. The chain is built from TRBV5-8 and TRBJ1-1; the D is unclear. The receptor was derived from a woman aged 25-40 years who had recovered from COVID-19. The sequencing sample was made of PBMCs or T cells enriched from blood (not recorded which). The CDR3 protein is CASSFIAGTEAFF. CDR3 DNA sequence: TGTGCCAGCAGCTTTATCGCGGGCACTGAAGCTTTCTTT.